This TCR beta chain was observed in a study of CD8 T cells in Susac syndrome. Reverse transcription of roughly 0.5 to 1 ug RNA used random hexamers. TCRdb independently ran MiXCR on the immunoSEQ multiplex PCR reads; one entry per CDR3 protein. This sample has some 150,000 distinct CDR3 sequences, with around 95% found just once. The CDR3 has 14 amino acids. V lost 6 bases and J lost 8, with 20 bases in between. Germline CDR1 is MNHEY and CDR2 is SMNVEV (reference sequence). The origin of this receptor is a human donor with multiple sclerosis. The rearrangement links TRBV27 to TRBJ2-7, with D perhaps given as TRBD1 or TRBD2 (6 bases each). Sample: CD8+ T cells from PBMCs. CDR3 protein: CASSVRGQTRQQYV. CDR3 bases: TGTGCCAGCAGCGTACGGGGGCAGACCCGACAGCAGTACGTC.